This entry lists 15 T cell receptor beta chains sequenced from one sample in a study of cytomegalovirus exposure and HLA in healthy donors. PCR was performed using 60 Vbeta and 13 Jbeta primers. This table comes from immunoSEQ multiplex PCR, and its TCRdb copy is limited to in-frame clones, with some not included. The sample shows about 55,000 clones, and about 9.1% sits with its ten largest clones. The specimen was PBMCs. Receptor source: a man aged 45-65 years in good health and CMV-seropositive.

The gene calls are TRBV4-3 and TRBJ1-4, with D possibly matching TRBD1 (5 bases). The CDR3 loop spans 15 amino acids. The germline CDR1 and CDR2 sequences are LGHNA and YSLEER. Deletions cut 3 bases from V and 4 bases from J, with 12 bases between. For the CDR3, the DNA is TGCGCCAGCAGCCAGGACACAGGATTTAATGAAAAACTGTTTTTT. This gives the protein CASSQDTGFNEKLFF.

The CDR3, as DNA: TGCAGCGGAAACAGGGGTCACGAGCAGTACTTC. It translates to CSGNRGHEQYF. The V gene is TRBV29-1, the J gene TRBJ2-7; TRBD1 agrees at 7 bases. The CDR3 covers 11 residues. Germline CDR1 is SQVTM and CDR2 is ANQGSEA. V lost 7 bases and J lost 5; bases outside the gene matches: 5.

The genes are TRBV10-3 and TRBJ2-7, with 8 positions matching TRBD1. The CDR3 loop spans 11 amino acids. Germline values: CDR1 ENHRY, CDR2 SYGVKD. The DNA for the CDR3 is TGTGCGGGACAGGACTCCTACGAGCAGTACTTC. It yields the protein CAGQDSYEQYF.

The V call is TRBV19, the J call TRBJ1-2, with D tentatively TRBD1 (5 bases). The germline CDR1 and CDR2 sequences are LNHDA and SQIVND (reference sequence). The CDR3 contains 15 residues. V lost 3 bases to trimming and J lost 0 bases, with 11 bases between them. The CDR3 reads CASSIRGGTNYGYTF. CDR3 bases: TGTGCCAGTAGTATCCGGGGGGGTACTAACTATGGCTACACCTTC.

J is TRBJ1-1 and V is TRBV19, with D possibly matching TRBD1 (6 bases). This CDR3 is 18 amino acids long. Looked up from germline, CDR1 is LNHDA and CDR2 is SQIVND (reference sequence). Trimming left V 5 bases short and J 0 bases short, with 22 bases between. CDR3: CASSPHTGNHRMNTEAFF. The CDR3 DNA is TGTGCCAGTAGTCCGCACACAGGGAACCACCGGATGAACACTGAAGCTTTCTTT.

The chain links TRBV4-3 to TRBJ1-2; tentative D call: TRBD1 (6 bases). Trimming removed 1 base from V and 4 bases from J, with 7 bases in between. The CDR3 is made up of 13 amino acids. Germline loops: CDR1 LGHNA, CDR2 YSLEER. The CDR3 loop reads CASSQGGGYGYTF. DNA of the CDR3: TGCGCCAGCAGCCAAGGAGGGGGCTATGGCTACACCTTC.

The chain joins TRBV30 to TRBJ1-1, with D possibly matching TRBD1 (5 bases). The V end was cut by 0 bases, the J end by 3 bases, with 20 bases between. This CDR3 comprises 17 residues. Germline V gives CDR1 GTSNPN, CDR2 SVGIG (reference sequence). The CDR3 sequence is CAWSVLGRRFLYTEAFF. CDR3 in DNA: TGTGCCTGGAGTGTACTGGGGCGTAGATTTCTGTACACTGAAGCTTTCTTT.

This sequence joins TRBV6-5 and TRBJ2-7, with 7 bases fitting TRBD2. Trimming at V came to 7 bases and at J to 5 bases, leaving 14 bases not matched to a gene. The CDR3 has 15 amino acids. Per germline, CDR1 MNHEY and CDR2 SVGAGI. The chain's CDR3 is CASTGAGEGGNEQYF. The DNA for the CDR3 is TGTGCCAGCACCGGGGCCGGGGAGGGTGGGAACGAGCAGTACTTC.

This sequence joins TRBV4-3 and TRBJ1-2, with D maybe TRBD1 (5 bases). In germline, CDR1 is LGHNA, CDR2 YSLEER. CDR3 size: 16 residues. V lost 4 bases and J 5 bases, leaving 20 bases between the germline ends. CDR3 loop: CASSPSPGIGGYGYTF. The CDR3 DNA follows: TGCGCCAGCAGCCCCAGCCCCGGGATCGGGGGTTATGGCTACACCTTC.

V gene TRBV4-2 combines with J gene TRBJ2-2, with 7 bases fitting TRBD1. The CDR3 contains 15 residues. The germline V gene encodes CDR1 LGHNA and CDR2 YNFKEQ. V trimming: 3 bases; J trimming: 1 base; junction bases outside the gene matches: 2. CDR3 amino acids: CASSQGQRNTGELFF. The CDR3 DNA is TGTGCCAGCAGCCAGGGACAGAGGAACACCGGGGAGCTGTTTTTT.

The chain carries TRBV6-4 and TRBJ2-7; D may be TRBD1 (6 bases). The CDR3 runs 14 residues. Looked up from germline, CDR1 is MRHNA and CDR2 is SNTAGT. With 1 base removed from V and 3 bases from J, the gap between germline ends came to 10 bases. CDR3 in DNA: TGTGCCAGCAGTGACTGGACAGATCTCTACGAGCAGTACTTC. It encodes CASSDWTDLYEQYF.

A word on this clone: An end of the junction differs from the germline gene, which may be a read error. The chain carries TRBV7-7 and TRBJ2-1, with 8 bases aligning to TRBD2. This CDR3 is built from 15 residues. CDR1 is SSHAT and CDR2 is FNYEAQ in the germline V gene (reference sequence). The chain's CDR3 is CASSLVGGGENEQFF. The CDR3 nucleotides read TGTGCTAGCAGCTTAGTCGGGGGGGGCGAGAATGAGCAGTTCTTC. Filled out from reference TRBV7-7 and TRBJ2-1, the complete variable domain reads GAGVSQSPRYKVTKRGQDVTLRCDPISSHATLYWYQQALGQGPEFLTYFNYEAQPDKSGLPSDRFSAERPEGSISTLTIQRTEQRDSAMYRCASSLVGGGENEQFFGPGTRLTVL.

This chain links TRBV5-1 with TRBJ2-1, with D maybe TRBD2 (5 bases). Trimming removed 3 bases from V and 7 bases from J, with 17 bases in between. Germline CDR1 reads SGHRS; CDR2 reads YFSETQ. The CDR3 runs to 15 residues. The CDR3 here is CASSWMGGRSNEQFF. CDR3 bases: TGCGCCAGCAGCTGGATGGGCGGGCGGAGTAATGAGCAGTTCTTC.

About this clone itself: Compared with germline, one end of the junction differs, possibly owing to a read error. The chain is built from TRBV7-7 and TRBJ2-3; possibly TRBD1 or TRBD2 for D (5 bases each). Germline V gives CDR1 SSHAT, CDR2 FNYEAQ (reference sequence). The CDR3 extends over 13 amino acids. The CDR3 region is CASSLGETDTQYF. The CDR3 region has the DNA TGTGCTAGCAGCTTAGGGGAGACAGATACGCAGTATTTT.

This rearrangement joins TRBV23-1 to TRBJ2-7; D might be TRBD2 (6 bases). TRBV23-1 is designated an ORF whose function remains uncertain. The CDR3 runs to 16 residues. Trimming shortened V by 6 bases and J by 4 bases, and 22 bases separated the two germline ends. CDR3 in DNA: TGCGCCAGCAGCCTCGTAGACGGGGTGCGGGGTTACGAGCAGTACTTC. It codes for CASSLVDGVRGYEQYF.